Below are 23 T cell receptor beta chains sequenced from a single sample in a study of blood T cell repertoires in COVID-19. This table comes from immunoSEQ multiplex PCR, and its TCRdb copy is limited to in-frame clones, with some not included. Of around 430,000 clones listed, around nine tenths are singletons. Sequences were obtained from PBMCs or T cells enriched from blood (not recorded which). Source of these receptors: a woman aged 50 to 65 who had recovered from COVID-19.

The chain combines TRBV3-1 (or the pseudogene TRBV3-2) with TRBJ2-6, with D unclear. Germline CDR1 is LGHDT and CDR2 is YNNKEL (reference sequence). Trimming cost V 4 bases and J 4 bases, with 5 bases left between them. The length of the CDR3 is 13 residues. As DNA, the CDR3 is TGTGCCAGCAGCCCACTAGGGGCCAACGTCCTGACTTTC. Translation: CASSPLGANVLTF.

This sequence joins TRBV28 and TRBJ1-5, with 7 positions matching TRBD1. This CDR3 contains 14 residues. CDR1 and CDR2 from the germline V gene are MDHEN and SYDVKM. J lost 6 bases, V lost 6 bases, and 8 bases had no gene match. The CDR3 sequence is CASRPTGEVQPQHF. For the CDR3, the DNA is TGTGCCAGCAGGCCCACAGGGGAAGTTCAGCCCCAGCATTTT. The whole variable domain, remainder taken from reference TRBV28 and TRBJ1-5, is DVKVTQSSRYLVKRTGEKVFLECVQDMDHENMFWYRQDPGLGLRLIYFSYDVKMKEKGDIPEGYSVSREKKERFSLILESASTNQTSMYLCASRPTGEVQPQHFGDGTRLSIL.

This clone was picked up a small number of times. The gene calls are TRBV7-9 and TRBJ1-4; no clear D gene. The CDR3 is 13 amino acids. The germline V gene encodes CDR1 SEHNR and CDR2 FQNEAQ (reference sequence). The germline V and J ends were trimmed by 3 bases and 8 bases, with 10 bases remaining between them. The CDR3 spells CASSFSTEEKLFF. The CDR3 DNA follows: TGTGCCAGCAGCTTTAGTACGGAGGAAAAACTGTTTTTT.

Here the CDR3 DNA reads TGTGCCAGTAGTATAGTGGCTAGCGGGGGGTTAGATACGCAGTATTTT. This encodes CASSIVASGGLDTQYF. The chain is built from TRBV19 and TRBJ2-3, with 11 nucleotides matching TRBD2. From germline, CDR1 is LNHDA and CDR2 SQIVND (reference sequence). This CDR3 comprises 16 residues. The V and J ends lost 1 base and 5 bases, in that order; junction bases with no gene match: 5.

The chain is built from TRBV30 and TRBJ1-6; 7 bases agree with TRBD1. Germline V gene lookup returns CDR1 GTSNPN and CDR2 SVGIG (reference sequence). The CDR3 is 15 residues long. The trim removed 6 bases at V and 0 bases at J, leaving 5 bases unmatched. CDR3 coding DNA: TGTGCCTGTACCCCAGGGGGCTCCTATAATTCACCCCTCCACTTT. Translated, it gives CACTPGGSYNSPLHF.

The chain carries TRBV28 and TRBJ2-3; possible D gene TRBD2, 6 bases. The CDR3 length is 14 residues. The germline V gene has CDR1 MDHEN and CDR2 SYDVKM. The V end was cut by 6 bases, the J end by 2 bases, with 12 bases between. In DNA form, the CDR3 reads TGTGCCAGCAGCAAGACTAGTACCACAGATACGCAGTATTTT. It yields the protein CASSKTSTTDTQYF.

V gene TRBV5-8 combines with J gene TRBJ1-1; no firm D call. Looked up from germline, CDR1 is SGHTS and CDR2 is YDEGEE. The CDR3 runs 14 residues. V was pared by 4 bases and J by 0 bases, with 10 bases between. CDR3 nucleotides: TGTGCCAGCAGCCTACGAGTCTTGAACACTGAAGCTTTCTTT. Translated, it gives CASSLRVLNTEAFF.

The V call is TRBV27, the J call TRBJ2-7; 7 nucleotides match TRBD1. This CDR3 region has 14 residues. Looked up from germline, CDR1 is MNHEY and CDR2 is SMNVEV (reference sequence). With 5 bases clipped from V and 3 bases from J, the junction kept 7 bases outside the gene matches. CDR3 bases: TGTGCCAGCAGTCCTCCTGGGACAGTCTACGAGCAGTACTTC. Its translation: CASSPPGTVYEQYF.

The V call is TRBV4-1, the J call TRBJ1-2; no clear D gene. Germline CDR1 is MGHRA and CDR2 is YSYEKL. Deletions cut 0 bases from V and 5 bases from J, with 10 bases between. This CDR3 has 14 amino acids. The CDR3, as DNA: TGCGCCAGCAGCCAAGATGTGAGATTTTATGGCTACACCTTC. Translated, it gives CASSQDVRFYGYTF.

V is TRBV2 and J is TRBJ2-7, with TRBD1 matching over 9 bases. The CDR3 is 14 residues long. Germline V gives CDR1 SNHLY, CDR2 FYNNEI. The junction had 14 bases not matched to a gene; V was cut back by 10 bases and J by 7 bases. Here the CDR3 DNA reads TGTGCCACCAACCGGGACAGGGATCCTAGGGAGCAGTACTTC. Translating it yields CATNRDRDPREQYF.

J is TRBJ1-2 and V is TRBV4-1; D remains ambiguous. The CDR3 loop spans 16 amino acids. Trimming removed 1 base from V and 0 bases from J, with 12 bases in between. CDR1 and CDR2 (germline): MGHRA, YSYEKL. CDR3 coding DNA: TGCGCCAGCAGCCAAGGGTACACAGCTACTAACTATGGCTACACCTTC. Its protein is CASSQGYTATNYGYTF.

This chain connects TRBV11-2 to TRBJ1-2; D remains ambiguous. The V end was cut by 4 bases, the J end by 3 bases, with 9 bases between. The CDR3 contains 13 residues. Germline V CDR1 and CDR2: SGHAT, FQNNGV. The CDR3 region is CASSSTAYYGYTF. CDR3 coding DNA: TGTGCCAGCAGCTCGACTGCGTACTATGGCTACACCTTC.

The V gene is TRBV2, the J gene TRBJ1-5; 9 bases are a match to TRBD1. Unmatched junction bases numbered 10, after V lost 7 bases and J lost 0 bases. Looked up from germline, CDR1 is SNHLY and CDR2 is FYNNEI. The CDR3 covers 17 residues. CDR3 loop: CASTHRGRGVSNQPQHF. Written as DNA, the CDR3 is TGTGCCAGCACACACAGGGGGCGCGGGGTTAGCAATCAGCCCCAGCATTTT.

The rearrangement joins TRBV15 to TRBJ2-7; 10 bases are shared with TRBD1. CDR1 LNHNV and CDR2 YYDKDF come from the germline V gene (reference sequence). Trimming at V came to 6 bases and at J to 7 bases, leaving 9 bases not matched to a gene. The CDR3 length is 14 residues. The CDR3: CATRKDRGFNEQYF. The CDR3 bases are TGTGCCACCAGGAAGGACAGGGGGTTTAATGAGCAGTACTTC. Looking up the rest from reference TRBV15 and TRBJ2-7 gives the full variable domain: DAMVIQNPRYQVTQFGKPVTLSCSQTLNHNVMYWYQQKSSQAPKLLFHYYDKDFNNEADTPDNFQSRRPNTSFCFLDIRSPGLGDTAMYLCATRKDRGFNEQYFGPGTRLTVT.

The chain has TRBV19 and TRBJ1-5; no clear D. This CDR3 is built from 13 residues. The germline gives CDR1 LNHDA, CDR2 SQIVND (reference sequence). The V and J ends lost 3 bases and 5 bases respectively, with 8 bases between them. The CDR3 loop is CASSITAYQPQHF. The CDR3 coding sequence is TGTGCCAGTAGTATTACAGCCTATCAGCCCCAGCATTTT.

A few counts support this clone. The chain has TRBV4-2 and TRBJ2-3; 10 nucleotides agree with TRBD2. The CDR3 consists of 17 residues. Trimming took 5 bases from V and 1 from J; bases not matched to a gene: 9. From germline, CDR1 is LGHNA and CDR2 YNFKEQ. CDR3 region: CASSAVGGLAGTDTQYF. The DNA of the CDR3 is TGTGCCAGCAGCGCCGTGGGAGGACTAGCGGGCACAGATACGCAGTATTTT.

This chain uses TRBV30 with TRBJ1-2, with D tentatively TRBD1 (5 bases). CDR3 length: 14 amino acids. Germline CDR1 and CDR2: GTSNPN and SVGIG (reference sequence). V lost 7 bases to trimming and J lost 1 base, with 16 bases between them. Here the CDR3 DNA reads TGTGCCTATGATTCAGGGTTTGTTAACTATGGCTACACCTTC. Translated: CAYDSGFVNYGYTF.

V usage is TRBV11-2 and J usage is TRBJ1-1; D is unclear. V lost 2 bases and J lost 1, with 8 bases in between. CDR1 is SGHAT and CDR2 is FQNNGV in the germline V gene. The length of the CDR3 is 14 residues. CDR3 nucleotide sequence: TGTGCCAGCAGCTTATTAGCTTCGAACACTGAAGCTTTCTTT. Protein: CASSLLASNTEAFF.

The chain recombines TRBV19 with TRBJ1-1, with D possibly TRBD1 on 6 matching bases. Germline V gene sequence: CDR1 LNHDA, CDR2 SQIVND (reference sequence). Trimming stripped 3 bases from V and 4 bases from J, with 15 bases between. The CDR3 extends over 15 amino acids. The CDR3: CASSIRGASGTEAFF. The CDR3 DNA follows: TGTGCCAGTAGTATTCGGGGGGCCTCGGGCACTGAAGCTTTCTTT.

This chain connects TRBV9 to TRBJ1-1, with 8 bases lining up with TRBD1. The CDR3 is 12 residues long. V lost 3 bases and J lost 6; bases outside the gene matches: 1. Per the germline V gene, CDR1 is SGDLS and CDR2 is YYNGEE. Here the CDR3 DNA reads TGTGCCAGCAGCGCGACAGGGGCTGAAGCTTTCTTT. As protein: CASSATGAEAFF.

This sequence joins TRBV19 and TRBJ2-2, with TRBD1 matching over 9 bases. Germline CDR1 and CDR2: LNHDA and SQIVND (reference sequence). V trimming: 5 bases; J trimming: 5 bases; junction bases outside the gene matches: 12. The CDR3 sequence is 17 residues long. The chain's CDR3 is CASSAHRDRVKTGELFF. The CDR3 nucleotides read TGTGCCAGTAGTGCGCACCGGGACAGGGTGAAGACCGGGGAGCTGTTTTTT.

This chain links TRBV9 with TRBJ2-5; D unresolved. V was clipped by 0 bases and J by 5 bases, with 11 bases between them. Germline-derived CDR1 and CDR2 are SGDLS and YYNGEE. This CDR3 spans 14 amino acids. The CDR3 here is CASSVGSKQETQYF. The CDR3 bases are TGTGCCAGCAGCGTAGGTTCCAAACAGGAGACCCAGTACTTC.

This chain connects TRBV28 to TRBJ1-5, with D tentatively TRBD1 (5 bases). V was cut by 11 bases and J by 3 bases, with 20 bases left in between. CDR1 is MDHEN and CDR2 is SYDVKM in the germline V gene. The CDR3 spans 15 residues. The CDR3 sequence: CASLSPAGNNQPQHF. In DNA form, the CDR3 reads TGTGCCTCGCTCTCACCGGCAGGGAACAATCAGCCCCAGCATTTT.